The 17 T cell receptor beta chains below come from one sample, sequenced in a study of blood T cells in healthy people across ages. A second PCR of 7 to 11 cycles used a sample-barcoded 5' primer and a J-beta primer mix. Using its own MiXCR run on the 5' RACE reads, TCRdb lists one record per CDR3 protein. The sample yields 730,000 or so distinct CDR3 sequences, 40% to 45% seen once. Material for sequencing was blood. The receptors stem from a man older than 75 in good health.

This chain joins TRBV4-1 and TRBJ2-7; either TRBD1 or TRBD2 may fit D (7 bases each). This CDR3 comprises 16 residues. V lost 2 bases to trimming and J lost 2 bases, with 16 bases between them. In germline, CDR1 is MGHRA, CDR2 YSYEKL. CDR3 coding DNA: TGCGCCAGCAGCCAAAACCCGAGCGGGACAGCCTACGAGCAGTACTTC. It encodes CASSQNPSGTAYEQYF.

This rearrangement joins TRBV7-2 to TRBJ2-7, with unresolved D. Between the trimmed V and J ends, which lost 1 base and 1 base, there was a span of 8 bases. CDR1 and CDR2 (germline): SGHTA, FQGNSA. This CDR3 is built from 14 residues. The DNA for the CDR3 is TGTGCCAGCAGCTTAGTCCAGTCGTCCTACGAGCAGTACTTC. It encodes CASSLVQSSYEQYF.

To note about this clonotype: This may be a read error: a much more frequent sequence differs by one nucleotide. This chain uses TRBV7-2 with TRBJ2-6; possibly TRBD2 for D (6 bases). CDR1 and CDR2 from the germline V gene are SGHTA and FQGNSA. The CDR3 extends over 15 amino acids. CDR3: CASSRRESGASVLTF. The CDR3 DNA follows: TGTGCCAGCAGCCGGAGGGAATCTGGGGCCAGCGTCCTGACTTTC.

The chain joins TRBV5-1 to TRBJ2-5, with D perhaps TRBD1 (7 bases). Germline CDR1 reads SGHRS; CDR2 reads YFSETQ. Trimming removed 4 bases from V and 10 bases from J, with 20 bases in between. The CDR3 has 14 amino acids. CDR3 sequence reads: CASSAGTAAGSQYF. The DNA of the CDR3 is TGCGCCAGCAGCGCTGGGACAGCCGCGGGGAGCCAGTACTTC.

In this sample, this clonotype turned up a few times. The rearrangement joins TRBV18 to TRBJ2-3; perhaps TRBD1 as D (5 bases). This CDR3 spans 15 amino acids. CDR1 and CDR2 (germline): KGHSH, LQKENI. Trimming took 6 bases from V and 0 from J, leaving 13 bases between them. The CDR3 reads CASSRTFSSTDTQYF. The CDR3 DNA reads as TGTGCCAGCTCCAGGACATTCTCTAGCACAGATACGCAGTATTTT.

This clonotype appeared a single time. The chain links TRBV5-1 to TRBJ2-1; D may correspond to TRBD1 or TRBD2 (5 bases each). Trimming took 4 bases from V and 6 from J, leaving 14 bases between them. CDR1 and CDR2 (germline): SGHRS, YFSETQ. There are 14 residues in the CDR3. CDR3 loop: CASSPLRDRNEQFF. As DNA, the CDR3 is TGCGCCAGCAGCCCACTAAGGGACCGCAATGAGCAGTTCTTC.

This clonotype has only a few counts. CDR3 protein: CASSLAQGANYGYTF. CDR3 nucleotides: TGCGCCAGCAGCTTGGCCCAGGGAGCTAACTATGGCTACACCTTC. The chain couples TRBV5-1 to TRBJ1-2, with D possibly being TRBD1 (5 bases). Per germline, CDR1 SGHRS and CDR2 YFSETQ. This CDR3 comprises 15 residues. The V end was cut by 0 bases, the J end by 0 bases, with 9 bases between.

V is TRBV6-2 or TRBV6-3 and J is TRBJ2-6; D is possibly TRBD1 (5 bases). V was shortened by 7 bases and J by 0 bases, with 10 bases between the two germline ends. This CDR3 contains 15 residues. CDR1 and CDR2 from the germline V gene are MNHEY and SVGEGT. The CDR3 region has the DNA TGTGCCAGCATGGGCAGGGCCTCTGGGGCCAACGTCCTGACTTTC. Translation gives CASMGRASGANVLTF.

The chain has TRBV18 and TRBJ2-6; D may correspond to TRBD1 or TRBD2 (5 bases each). This CDR3 is 17 amino acids long. V was trimmed by 7 bases and J by 0 bases, leaving 16 bases between them. In germline, CDR1 is KGHSH, CDR2 LQKENI. The CDR3 is CASFSQGDNSGANVLTF. CDR3 coding DNA: TGTGCCAGCTTTAGTCAGGGAGACAACTCTGGGGCCAACGTCCTGACTTTC.

The chain uses TRBV9 and TRBJ2-2; D is ambiguous. This CDR3 has 14 amino acids. The germline V and J ends were trimmed by 0 bases and 1 base, with 4 bases remaining between them. Per germline, CDR1 SGDLS and CDR2 YYNGEE. CDR3 sequence reads: CASSVAQNTGELFF. The DNA for the CDR3 is TGTGCCAGCAGCGTAGCCCAGAACACCGGGGAGCTGTTTTTT. The whole variable domain, remainder taken from reference TRBV9 and TRBJ2-2, is DSGVTQTPKHLITATGQRVTLRCSPRSGDLSVYWYQQSLDQGLQFLIQYYNGEERAKGNILERFSAQQFPDLHSELNLSSLELGDSALYFCASSVAQNTGELFFGEGSRLTVL.

Ten or more counts support this clonotype. This chain joins TRBV27 and TRBJ1-1; D may be TRBD1 (6 bases). Trimming shortened V by 2 bases and J by 2 bases, and 18 bases separated the two germline ends. This CDR3 comprises 17 residues. Germline V gene lookup returns CDR1 MNHEY and CDR2 SMNVEV (reference sequence). CDR3 DNA: TGTGCCAGCAGTTTAAGGACAGCTGAATGGGGTAACACTGAAGCTTTCTTT. Its translation: CASSLRTAEWGNTEAFF.

CDR3 bases: TGTGCCAGCACCAGACGGGAGGGATCACCCCTCCACTTT. This encodes CASTRREGSPLHF. The chain recombines TRBV3-1 with TRBJ1-6; no clear D. Germline V gene lookup returns CDR1 LGHDT and CDR2 YNNKEL (reference sequence). The V and J ends lost 7 bases and 10 bases respectively, with 14 bases between them. The CDR3 length is 13 residues.

A note on this clonotype: Germline and junction disagree at one end, which may indicate a read error. This chain joins TRBV29-1 and TRBJ2-3; 8 bases map to TRBD1. This CDR3 contains 13 residues. CDR1 SQVTM and CDR2 ANQGSEA come from the germline V gene. CDR3 region: CGVDRGRADTQYF. The CDR3 region has the DNA TGCGGCGTTGACAGGGGAAGGGCGGATACGCAGTATTTT.

The CDR3 sequence: CASSPRGGEQFF. The CDR3 DNA reads as TGTGCCAGCAGCCCGAGGGGAGGAGAGCAGTTCTTC. The chain couples TRBV7-9 to TRBJ2-1; TRBD2 might be the D (6 bases). The V end lost 5 bases, the J end lost 10 bases, and 12 bases lay between the germline ends. CDR1 is SEHNR and CDR2 is FQNEAQ in the germline V gene (reference sequence). The CDR3 length is 12 residues.

This clonotype was observed a few times. J is TRBJ2-3 and V is TRBV4-3; 8 positions match TRBD2. The germline V gene encodes CDR1 LGHNA and CDR2 YSLEER. CDR3 length: 16 amino acids. V was clipped by 1 base and J by 4 bases; unmatched bases: 7. The CDR3 spells CASSQGAGGQPDTQYF. CDR3 in DNA: TGCGCCAGCAGCCAAGGCGCGGGGGGACAACCAGATACGCAGTATTTT.

This clonotype was seen once. The chain employs TRBV6-4 and TRBJ2-5, with TRBD1 matching over 8 bases. The CDR3 is 18 amino acids. Germline assignment: CDR1 MRHNA and CDR2 SNTAGT. Trimming cost V 4 bases and J 11 bases; bases outside gene matches: 24. CDR3 bases: TGTGCCAGCAGTGTGTTTTTTCAGGGGGCCTATCCCTACAATGAGCAGTACTTC. It encodes CASSVFFQGAYPYNEQYF.

In this sample, this clonotype turned up many times. The V gene is TRBV24-1, the J gene TRBJ2-1, with D tentatively TRBD2 (6 bases). CDR3 length: 15 residues. V shed 9 bases and J shed 0 bases, with 14 bases lying between them. In germline, CDR1 is KGHDR, CDR2 SFDVKD. The CDR3 spells CATDTGTSSYNEQFF. Written as DNA, the CDR3 is TGTGCCACCGATACCGGGACTTCCTCCTACAATGAGCAGTTCTTC.